This passage covers 30 T cell receptor beta chains from one sample sequenced in a study of technical replicates of blood from a handful of donors. The method was immunoSEQ multiplex PCR; TCRdb's version includes in-frame clones alone and lacks a portion of them. Counted here are 95,000 to 100,000 clones, roughly 95% occurring once; the ten biggest clones make up 0.2% to 0.25%. The sequencing sample was made of T cells isolated from PBMCs. The receptor source for this set is a human donor in good health.

The chain combines TRBV7-9 with TRBJ2-2; 10 bases line up with TRBD2. CDR3 length: 15 amino acids. Germline-derived CDR1 and CDR2 are SEHNR and FQNEAQ (reference sequence). Trimming cost V 8 bases and J 6 bases; bases outside gene matches: 9. DNA of the CDR3: TGTGCCAGCTTCGTCGAGCGGGGGGGCCCCGGGGAGCTGTTTTTT. Translation: CASFVERGGPGELFF.

The V call is TRBV7-9, the J call TRBJ2-7; D ambiguous. CDR1 is SEHNR, CDR2 FQNEAQ, per germline (reference sequence). Trimming removed 0 bases from V and 2 bases from J, with 17 bases in between. The CDR3 sequence is 17 residues long. In DNA, the CDR3 is TGTGCCAGCAGCTTAGCCAATAGTCCAGAGGATACCTACGAGCAGTACTTC. Amino acid sequence: CASSLANSPEDTYEQYF.

The J gene is TRBJ1-1, the V gene TRBV7-9; 7 bases line up with TRBD1. This CDR3 comprises 14 residues. V shed 5 bases and J 6 bases; nucleotides not matched to a gene: 9. The germline V gene encodes CDR1 SEHNR and CDR2 FQNEAQ (reference sequence). CDR3 loop: CASSPSTGVAEAFF. In DNA, the CDR3 is TGTGCCAGCAGCCCCTCCACAGGGGTAGCTGAAGCTTTCTTT. Using reference TRBV7-9 and TRBJ1-1 for the parts outside the CDR3, the full variable domain is DTGVSQNPRHKITKRGQNVTFRCDPISEHNRLYWYRQTLGQGPEFLTYFQNEAQLEKSRLLSDRFSAERPKGSFSTLEIQRTEQGDSAMYLCASSPSTGVAEAFFGQGTRLTVV.

This clone was observed a handful of times. Here the CDR3 reads CASSIYGQLSYQPQHF. The CDR3 DNA is TGTGCCAGTAGTATCTATGGACAGTTGAGTTATCAGCCCCAGCATTTT. The rearrangement joins TRBV19 to TRBJ1-5, with D possibly matching TRBD1 (6 bases). The CDR3 has 16 residues. V was cut by 3 bases and J by 5 bases, with 17 bases left in between. Looked up from germline, CDR1 is LNHDA and CDR2 is SQIVND (reference sequence).

Regarding this clone: The germline gene is not matched at one end of the junction; a read error may be the cause. This sequence joins TRBV25-1 and TRBJ1-5, with D uncertain. The germline gives CDR1 MGHDK, CDR2 SYGVNS. This CDR3 spans 13 amino acids. DNA for the CDR3: TGTGTCAGCAGTGGTTTGGGGAGTGAGCCCCAGCATTTT. This codes for CVSSGLGSEPQHF.

This rearrangement joins TRBV5-1 to TRBJ1-5; no reliable D call. From germline, CDR1 is SGHRS and CDR2 YFSETQ. Trimming pared 0 bases from V and 2 bases from J, leaving 6 bases between. The CDR3 runs to 14 residues. This CDR3 reads CASSLDGGNQPQHF. In nucleotides, the CDR3 is TGCGCCAGCAGCTTGGATGGAGGCAATCAGCCCCAGCATTTT.

The chain joins TRBV28 to TRBJ1-5; 9 nucleotides line up with TRBD1. CDR1 is MDHEN, CDR2 SYDVKM, per germline. V gave up 6 bases and J gave up 1 base; unmatched junction bases: 10. The CDR3 consists of 17 residues. The CDR3, as DNA: TGTGCCAGCAGCATCGACAGGGGGGTCGGGAGCAATCAGCCCCAGCATTTT. Translated: CASSIDRGVGSNQPQHF.

A single count supports this clone. The V gene is TRBV5-4, the J gene TRBJ1-1, with TRBD1 as a possible D gene (5 bases). This CDR3 is built from 14 residues. Germline values: CDR1 SGHNT, CDR2 YYREEE (reference sequence). V was clipped by 2 bases and J by 5 bases, with 13 bases between them. The CDR3 DNA reads as TGTGCCAGCAGCTTTGCCAGGGAGGCGACTGAAGCTTTCTTT. Its protein product is CASSFAREATEAFF.

The chain combines TRBV9 with TRBJ2-7, with D possibly matching TRBD2 (6 bases). The CDR3 contains 15 residues. The germline V gene encodes CDR1 SGDLS and CDR2 YYNGEE. V dropped 0 bases and J dropped 4 bases, with 14 bases sitting between them. CDR3 sequence: CASSVGLSSGYEQYF. CDR3 bases: TGTGCCAGCAGCGTAGGATTAAGTAGCGGATACGAGCAGTACTTC.

The V call is TRBV6-5, the J call TRBJ2-2; D gene uncertain. Trimming took 5 bases from V and 7 from J, leaving 14 bases between them. This CDR3 is 14 amino acids long. CDR1 and CDR2 (germline): MNHEY, SVGAGI. CDR3 DNA sequence: TGTGCCAGCAGTCCTTCGACAAATTACGGGGAGCTGTTTTTT. Protein sequence: CASSPSTNYGELFF.

V is TRBV2 and J is TRBJ2-1; perhaps TRBD2 as D (7 bases). Deletions cut 6 bases from V and 3 bases from J, with 21 bases between. Germline loops: CDR1 SNHLY, CDR2 FYNNEI. The CDR3 runs to 17 residues. CDR3: CASSEGGIGGGYNEQFF. The CDR3 DNA reads TGTGCCAGCAGCGAGGGGGGTATTGGCGGGGGCTACAATGAGCAGTTCTTC.

V and J are TRBV28 and TRBJ1-5; no clear D. V lost 6 bases, J lost 0 bases, and 18 bases lay in between. The germline V gene has CDR1 MDHEN and CDR2 SYDVKM. CDR3 length equals 17 residues. The CDR3 nucleotides read TGTGCCAGCAGGGGGATCCGGGGAGCTTATAGCAATCAGCCCCAGCATTTT. As protein: CASRGIRGAYSNQPQHF.

This chain connects TRBV19 to TRBJ2-2; weak D call: TRBD1 (6 bases). The germline V gene has CDR1 LNHDA and CDR2 SQIVND (reference sequence). The germline V and J ends were trimmed by 9 bases and 2 bases, with 19 bases remaining between them. This CDR3 is 16 amino acids long. The CDR3 nucleotides read TGTGCCAGCACCTTGCTGGACAGCAGAAACACCGGGGAGCTGTTTTTT. It codes for CASTLLDSRNTGELFF. Combining the CDR3 with reference TRBV19 and TRBJ2-2 gives the whole variable domain DGGITQSPKYLFRKEGQNVTLSCEQNLNHDAMYWYRQDPGQGLRLIYYSQIVNDFQKGDIAEGYSVSREKKESFPLTVTSAQKNPTAFYLCASTLLDSRNTGELFFGEGSRLTVL.

The rearrangement joins TRBV7-8 to TRBJ1-5; D not certain. This CDR3 region has 15 residues. Germline lookup yields CDR1 SGHVS and CDR2 FQNEAQ. The V gene lost 1 base and the J gene lost 8 bases, with 15 bases spanning the gap. CDR3 loop: CASSLGRGRIKPQHF. The CDR3 DNA follows: TGTGCCAGCAGCTTAGGTCGGGGTAGAATCAAGCCCCAGCATTTT.

J is TRBJ2-1 and V is TRBV19; 8 bases are a match to TRBD2. After removal of 4 bases from V and 2 bases from J, the junction contained 4 bases not matched to a gene. This CDR3 has 15 residues. Germline loops: CDR1 LNHDA, CDR2 SQIVND (reference sequence). CDR3: CASSTGTRAYNEQFF. The CDR3 DNA follows: TGTGCCAGTAGTACCGGGACTAGGGCCTACAATGAGCAGTTCTTC.

The chain combines TRBV9 with TRBJ2-4; D possibly corresponds to TRBD2 (6 bases). CDR3 length: 15 amino acids. Between the trimmed V and J ends, which lost 0 bases and 3 bases, there was a span of 10 bases. CDR1 is SGDLS, CDR2 YYNGEE, per germline. For the CDR3, the DNA is TGTGCCAGCAGCGTAGGGGCGGGGATCAAAAACATTCAGTACTTC. Translated, it gives CASSVGAGIKNIQYF.

This clone came up a few times. J is TRBJ1-1 and V is TRBV19; D is uncertain. The CDR3 loop spans 13 amino acids. CDR1 and CDR2 (germline): LNHDA, SQIVND (reference sequence). With 0 bases removed from V and 3 bases from J, the gap between germline ends came to 5 bases. CDR3 in DNA: TGTGCCAGTAGTATAGAGTCGGACACTGAAGCTTTCTTT. It encodes CASSIESDTEAFF.

The CDR3 region is CASSLGTDTEAFF. The CDR3 nucleotides read TGTGCCAGCAGCTTGGGGACAGACACTGAAGCTTTCTTT. The chain employs TRBV5-4 and TRBJ1-1, with D perhaps TRBD1 (6 bases). CDR3 length: 13 amino acids. V was pared by 0 bases and J by 3 bases, with 6 bases between. CDR1 is SGHNT, CDR2 YYREEE, per germline (reference sequence).

The chain uses TRBV7-9 and TRBJ2-5; no definite D call. The CDR3 covers 12 residues. Germline V CDR1 and CDR2: SEHNR, FQNEAQ (reference sequence). V dropped 0 bases and J dropped 5 bases, with 4 bases sitting between them. The CDR3 sequence: CASSLAIETQYF. The CDR3 coding sequence is TGTGCCAGCAGCTTAGCTATTGAGACCCAGTACTTC.

J is TRBJ2-1 and V is TRBV5-1, with TRBD1 as a possible D gene (6 bases). Trimming shortened V by 0 bases and J by 2 bases, and 9 bases separated the two germline ends. The CDR3 consists of 15 residues. Germline V gives CDR1 SGHRS, CDR2 YFSETQ. CDR3 sequence (DNA): TGCGCCAGCAGCTTGGAGGCAGGGGCCTACAATGAGCAGTTCTTC. Protein: CASSLEAGAYNEQFF.

V and J are TRBV4-1 and TRBJ2-6; 8 bases fit TRBD1. The junction had 3 bases not matched to a gene; V was cut back by 2 bases and J by 0 bases. The germline gives CDR1 MGHRA, CDR2 YSYEKL. The CDR3 is made up of 17 amino acids. In DNA form, the CDR3 reads TGCGCCAGCAGCCAACGGACAGGGACCTCTGGGGCCAACGTCCTGACTTTC. Translating it yields CASSQRTGTSGANVLTF.

The chain links TRBV18 to TRBJ1-1; D gene unclear. Trimming left V 1 base short and J 3 bases short, with 6 bases between. CDR1 is KGHSH and CDR2 is LQKENI in the germline V gene. The CDR3 has 13 amino acids. The CDR3 DNA follows: TGTGCCAGCTCACCACGCAGTCACACTGAAGCTTTCTTT. The encoded protein is CASSPRSHTEAFF.

This clone was counted once. The V gene is TRBV7-9, the J gene TRBJ2-2, with D perhaps TRBD2 (5 bases). The ends were cut back, 3 bases at V and 4 bases at J, with 6 bases in the middle. This CDR3 region has 13 residues. Germline V gene lookup returns CDR1 SEHNR and CDR2 FQNEAQ (reference sequence). The CDR3 DNA reads TGTGCCAGCAGCTTTCGGGGCACCGGGGAGCTGTTTTTT. Translated: CASSFRGTGELFF.

The CDR3 loop reads CASSLHPDGRGYGYTF. In DNA form, the CDR3 reads TGTGCCAGCAGTTTACACCCGGACGGTCGAGGGTATGGCTACACCTTC. The genes are TRBV27 and TRBJ1-2; D is unresolved. The CDR3 is 16 residues long. The V end lost 2 bases, the J end lost 5 bases, and 18 bases lay between the germline ends. The germline gives CDR1 MNHEY, CDR2 SMNVEV (reference sequence).

This chain joins TRBV9 and TRBJ1-3; maybe TRBD1 (5 bases). Germline V CDR1 and CDR2: SGDLS, YYNGEE. The V end lost 3 bases, the J end lost 1 base, and 8 bases lay between the germline ends. The CDR3 length is 14 residues. In nucleotides, the CDR3 is TGTGCCAGCAGCGGAGGACAATCTGGAAACACCATATATTTT. Translation gives CASSGGQSGNTIYF.

This sequence joins TRBV2 and TRBJ1-1, with D unresolved. Per the germline V gene, CDR1 is SNHLY and CDR2 is FYNNEI. Trimming shortened V by 1 base and J by 0 bases, and 9 bases separated the two germline ends. The CDR3 sequence is 15 residues long. In DNA, the CDR3 is TGTGCCAGCAGTGAAGACGGGTACATGAACACTGAAGCTTTCTTT. It yields the protein CASSEDGYMNTEAFF.

The J gene is TRBJ1-5, the V gene TRBV4-1, with D maybe TRBD1 (6 bases). Trimming stripped 5 bases from V and 3 bases from J, with 11 bases between. This CDR3 spans 14 amino acids. Germline assignment: CDR1 MGHRA and CDR2 YSYEKL. CDR3 in amino acids: CASSVQGINQPQHF. The CDR3 bases are TGCGCCAGCAGCGTACAGGGAATCAATCAGCCCCAGCATTTT.

This rearrangement joins TRBV11-1 to TRBJ2-2; 11 positions match TRBD2. The J segment lost 5 bases and the V segment lost 4 bases, leaving 6 bases of the junction unmatched. CDR1 is SGHAT, CDR2 FQDESV, per germline (reference sequence). There are 16 residues in the CDR3. CDR3 sequence: CASSWRPSGGTGELFF. The CDR3 DNA sequence: TGTGCCAGCAGCTGGCGCCCTAGCGGGGGGACCGGGGAGCTGTTTTTT.

This clone occurred once. The rearrangement joins TRBV12-5 to TRBJ1-6, with D perhaps TRBD1 (5 bases). The CDR3 spans 17 residues. The germline V gene has CDR1 LGHNT and CDR2 FRNRAP. The V gene lost 1 base and the J gene lost 2 bases, with 12 bases spanning the gap. The CDR3 DNA reads TGTGCTAGTGGTTTGGAAGGGGATTATACCTATAATTCACCCCTCCACTTT. Protein: CASGLEGDYTYNSPLHF.

This clone is a singleton in its sample. J is TRBJ2-3 and V is TRBV7-9; a possible D gene is TRBD1 (6 bases). The CDR3 runs to 17 residues. Between the trimmed V and J ends, which lost 0 bases and 2 bases, there was a span of 15 bases. CDR1 SEHNR and CDR2 FQNEAQ come from the germline V gene (reference sequence). The CDR3 reads CASSLAVQGILTDTQYF. The CDR3, as DNA: TGTGCCAGCAGCTTAGCTGTACAGGGCATTCTCACAGATACGCAGTATTTT.